The 3 T cell receptor beta chains reported below all come from one sample, sequenced in a study of monozygotic twins with inflammatory bowel disease. For each CDR3 protein, TCRdb gives one entry from its re-call of the 5' RACE reads, without DNA. The data show some 170,000 distinct CDR3 sequences, and the top ten clones hold about 2.7%. Sequencing used blood. The receptors originated from a human donor with ulcerative colitis or Crohn's disease, or a healthy co-twin of an affected twin (not recorded which).

This chain connects TRBV27 to TRBJ1-2; TCRdb's assignment of TRBD1 cannot be checked, as there is no DNA. The CDR3 covers 16 residues. Looked up from germline, CDR1 is MNHEY and CDR2 is SMNVEV (reference sequence). CDR3 in amino acids: CASSLSGQGAGYGYTF.

V is TRBV27 and J is TRBJ2-7; the TRBD2 assignment by TCRdb is unverifiable without DNA. The CDR3 extends over 18 amino acids. From germline, CDR1 is MNHEY and CDR2 SMNVEV (reference sequence). CDR3: CASSWRALSRQRTYEQYF.

The V and J genes are TRBV20-1 and TRBJ2-7; TCRdb proposes TRBD2, but this gene call is untestable without DNA. In germline, CDR1 is DFQATT, CDR2 SNEGSKA (reference sequence). There are 13 residues in the CDR3. CDR3 in amino acids: CSAQTSWSYEQYF.